The clone carrying this T cell receptor beta chain has only a few counts. These data originate in a study of T-cell memory formation after mild COVID-19. TCRdb ran MiXCR on the 5' RACE reads and lists one entry per CDR3 protein. The sample includes 150,000 to 200,000 distinct CDR3 sequences, around 10% of them seen just once. With 5 bases removed from V and 5 bases from J, the gap between germline ends came to 13 bases. CDR3 size: 14 residues. Germline lookup yields CDR1 SGHTA and CDR2 FQGNSA. The origin of this receptor is a man in his late teens or twenties who had mild COVID-19 (a few samples of this study predate the infection). Cell type and time point are not known. Sequencing used PBMCs or a T cell subset sorted from them (not recorded which). This chain joins TRBV7-2 and TRBJ1-5; D is unresolved. The CDR3, as DNA: TGTGCCAGCAGCCGAAACGACGGGGATCAGCCCCAGCATTTT. It codes for CASSRNDGDQPQHF.